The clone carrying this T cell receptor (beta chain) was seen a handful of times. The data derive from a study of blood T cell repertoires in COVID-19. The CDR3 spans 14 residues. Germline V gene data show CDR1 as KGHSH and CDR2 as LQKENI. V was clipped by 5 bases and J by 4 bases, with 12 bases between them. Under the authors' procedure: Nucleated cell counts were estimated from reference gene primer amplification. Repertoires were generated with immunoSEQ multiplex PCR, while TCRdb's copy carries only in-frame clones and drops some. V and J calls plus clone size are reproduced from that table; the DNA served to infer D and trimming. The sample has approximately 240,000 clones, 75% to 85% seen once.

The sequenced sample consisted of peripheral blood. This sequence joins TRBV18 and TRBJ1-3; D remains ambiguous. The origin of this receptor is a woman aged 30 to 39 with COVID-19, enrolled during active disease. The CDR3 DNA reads TGTGCCAGCTCAGCCCCAATCGAGGGAAACACCATATATTTT. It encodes CASSAPIEGNTIYF.